These T cell receptor beta chains were read from a single sample in a study of T cell repertoires in cytomegalovirus infection. Via MiXCR, TCRdb re-called the reads, giving one row per CDR3 protein. The profile shows 560,000 or so distinct CDR3 sequences, 16% of them singletons. Sequenced material: CD8+ T cells from PBMCs. These receptor sequences come from a human donor in good health (CMV status not recorded). Some clones in this sample may be carry-over from other donors' samples. The CDR3 runs from the conserved cysteine through the conserved F or W. D genes are given only for firm matches. Size is omitted from some rows. Given values are once, few, many or a class for expanded clones.

d_call: -
clone_size: many
j_call: TRBJ2-7
v_call: TRBV13
cdr3_aa: CASSLATGNSYEQYF
cdr3_nt: TGTGCCAGCAGCCTTGCCACAGGCAACTCCTACGAGCAGTACTTC

d_call: -
clone_size: many
j_call: TRBJ2-6
v_call: TRBV7-9
cdr3_aa: CASSSTGSGANVLTF
cdr3_nt: TGTGCCAGCAGCTCTACAGGGAGCGGGGCCAACGTCCTGACTTTC

d_call: TRBD2
clone_size: many
j_call: TRBJ2-7
v_call: TRBV12-3/TRBV12-4
cdr3_aa: CASASSGRSHEQYF
cdr3_nt: TGTGCCAGTGCCTCTAGCGGGAGGTCCCACGAGCAGTACTTC

d_call: -
clone_size: few
j_call: TRBJ1-1
v_call: TRBV7-9
cdr3_aa: CASSGARGTEAFF
cdr3_nt: TGTGCCAGCTCGGGGGCTCGGGGCACTGAAGCTTTCTTT

d_call: TRBD1
clone_size: few
j_call: TRBJ2-7
v_call: TRBV5-6
cdr3_aa: CASGPGGYAYEQYF
cdr3_nt: TGTGCCAGCGGCCCAGGGGGATACGCCTACGAGCAGTACTTC

d_call: -
clone_size: few
j_call: TRBJ1-3
v_call: TRBV2
cdr3_aa: CATVPRGNTIYF
cdr3_nt: TGTGCCACCGTCCCCCGTGGAAACACCATATATTTT

d_call: TRBD2
clone_size: many
j_call: TRBJ2-1
v_call: TRBV19
cdr3_aa: CASSILEAGLYNEQFF
cdr3_nt: TGTGCCAGTAGTATCCTCGAAGCGGGATTATACAATGAGCAGTTCTTC

d_call: -
clone_size: few
j_call: TRBJ2-1
v_call: TRBV9
cdr3_aa: CASSVDPQVRNDNEQFF
cdr3_nt: TGTGCCAGCAGCGTAGATCCCCAGGTCAGAAACGACAATGAGCAGTTCTTC

d_call: TRBD2
clone_size: -
j_call: TRBJ2-3
v_call: TRBV5-1
cdr3_aa: CASSLSARGRTDTQYF
cdr3_nt: TGCGCCAGCAGCTTGTCGGCGCGGGGGAGAACAGATACGCAGTATTTT

d_call: -
clone_size: many
j_call: TRBJ1-1
v_call: TRBV11-1
cdr3_aa: CASSATGGYTEAFF
cdr3_nt: TGTGCCAGCAGCGCTACGGGGGGATACACTGAAGCTTTCTTT

d_call: -
clone_size: many
j_call: TRBJ2-4
v_call: TRBV7-9
cdr3_aa: CASSPASGTAKNIQYF
cdr3_nt: TGTGCCAGCAGCCCCGCCTCCGGGACAGCCAAAAACATTCAGTACTTC

d_call: -
clone_size: few
j_call: TRBJ1-1
v_call: TRBV4-1
cdr3_aa: CASSRTIGNEAFF
cdr3_nt: TGCGCCAGCAGCCGAACAATTGGGAATGAAGCTTTCTTT

d_call: -
clone_size: -
j_call: TRBJ2-3
v_call: TRBV27
cdr3_aa: CASSSSASTDTQYF
cdr3_nt: TGTGCCAGCAGTTCCTCTGCTAGCACAGATACGCAGTATTTT

d_call: -
clone_size: -
j_call: TRBJ2-1
v_call: TRBV9
cdr3_aa: CASGEGSHDLSEEQFF
cdr3_nt: TGTGCCAGCGGCGAGGGAAGCCATGATCTGTCGGAAGAGCAGTTCTTC

d_call: TRBD1
clone_size: -
j_call: TRBJ2-7
v_call: TRBV6-1
cdr3_aa: CASRVGQKSLAF
cdr3_nt: TGTGCCAGCAGGGTGGGACAGAAAAGCCTCGCCTTC

d_call: TRBD1
clone_size: once
j_call: TRBJ2-2
v_call: TRBV9
cdr3_aa: CASSVEQDRITGELFF
cdr3_nt: TGTGCCAGCAGCGTAGAACAGGACAGGATAACCGGGGAGCTGTTTTTT

d_call: TRBD2
clone_size: many
j_call: TRBJ2-1
v_call: TRBV7-6
cdr3_aa: CASSLPRGGLSYNEQFF
cdr3_nt: TGTGCCAGCAGCTTGCCGCGGGGGGGCCTCTCCTACAATGAGCAGTTCTTC

d_call: TRBD2
clone_size: many
j_call: TRBJ2-1
v_call: TRBV11-2
cdr3_aa: CASSLLEREGLHEQFF
cdr3_nt: TGTGCCAGCAGTCTGCTAGAGCGGGAGGGCTTGCATGAGCAGTTCTTC

d_call: -
clone_size: few
j_call: TRBJ2-7
v_call: TRBV6-1
cdr3_aa: CASSEGLPYEQYF
cdr3_nt: TGTGCCAGCAGTGAAGGACTACCCTACGAGCAGTACTTC

d_call: -
clone_size: -
j_call: TRBJ2-7
v_call: TRBV5-4
cdr3_aa: CASSMDGTYEQYF
cdr3_nt: TGTGCCAGCAGCATGGACGGGACCTACGAGCAGTACTTC

d_call: -
clone_size: many
j_call: TRBJ1-1
v_call: TRBV7-8
cdr3_aa: CASSLARKRSTEAFF
cdr3_nt: TGTGCCAGCAGCTTAGCGAGGAAGAGGTCCACTGAAGCTTTCTTT

d_call: -
clone_size: many
j_call: TRBJ2-5
v_call: TRBV4-1
cdr3_aa: CASSQAATAGETQYF
cdr3_nt: TGCGCCAGCAGCCAAGCCGCAACAGCGGGAGAGACCCAGTACTTC

d_call: -
clone_size: few
j_call: TRBJ1-2
v_call: TRBV6-5
cdr3_aa: CASSRRDRSVNYGYTF
cdr3_nt: TGTGCCAGCAGCCGCCGTGACAGGAGTGTTAACTATGGCTACACCTTC

d_call: -
clone_size: -
j_call: TRBJ2-2
v_call: TRBV27
cdr3_aa: CASSFIIGTGELFF
cdr3_nt: TGTGCCAGCAGTTTCATAATAGGGACCGGGGAGCTGTTTTTT

d_call: -
clone_size: -
j_call: TRBJ2-2
v_call: TRBV13
cdr3_aa: CASSSSMGPTGELFF
cdr3_nt: TGTGCCAGCAGCTCCTCCATGGGACCCACCGGGGAGCTGTTTTTT

d_call: -
clone_size: many
j_call: TRBJ2-1
v_call: TRBV4-1
cdr3_aa: CASSQGGAFDEQFF
cdr3_nt: TGCGCCAGCAGCCAAGGGGGGGCTTTCGATGAGCAGTTCTTC

d_call: TRBD1
clone_size: many
j_call: TRBJ1-2
v_call: TRBV7-9
cdr3_aa: CASSFDRVTF
cdr3_nt: TGTGCCAGCAGCTTCGACAGGGTCACCTTC

d_call: -
clone_size: -
j_call: TRBJ2-7
v_call: TRBV19
cdr3_aa: CASSNSWGERSEQYF
cdr3_nt: TGTGCCAGTAGTAATTCATGGGGGGAACGGAGCGAGCAGTACTTC

d_call: TRBD1
clone_size: -
j_call: TRBJ2-1
v_call: TRBV24-1
cdr3_aa: CATSAPKGQEIF
cdr3_nt: TGTGCCACCAGTGCTCCAAAGGGACAGGAGATCTTC

d_call: -
clone_size: few
j_call: TRBJ2-7
v_call: TRBV6-2/TRBV6-3
cdr3_aa: CASSYLLRDSRHYEQYF
cdr3_nt: TGTGCCAGCAGTTACCTCCTTCGGGACTCACGACACTACGAGCAGTACTTC

d_call: -
clone_size: many
j_call: TRBJ1-1
v_call: TRBV2
cdr3_aa: CASSDLPRGDGNTEAFF
cdr3_nt: TGTGCCAGCAGTGATCTCCCCCGGGGGGACGGCAACACTGAAGCTTTCTTT

d_call: -
clone_size: many
j_call: TRBJ2-3
v_call: TRBV7-8
cdr3_aa: CASSIRPRGDTQYF
cdr3_nt: TGTGCCAGCAGCATCCGACCGAGGGGGGATACGCAGTATTTT

d_call: -
clone_size: few
j_call: TRBJ2-7
v_call: TRBV19
cdr3_aa: CASSLPVGRDSYEQYF
cdr3_nt: TGTGCCAGTAGCCTCCCCGTAGGGCGGGACTCCTACGAGCAGTACTTC

d_call: -
clone_size: -
j_call: TRBJ1-4
v_call: TRBV19
cdr3_aa: CASTAGAQGGKLFF
cdr3_nt: TGTGCCAGTACCGCTGGGGCCCAAGGAGGAAAACTGTTTTTT

d_call: TRBD2
clone_size: many
j_call: TRBJ2-5
v_call: TRBV7-2
cdr3_aa: CASSLGTSGMETQYF
cdr3_nt: TGTGCCAGCAGCTTAGGGACTAGCGGGATGGAGACCCAGTACTTC

d_call: -
clone_size: -
j_call: TRBJ2-1
v_call: TRBV5-1
cdr3_aa: CASSYKLSSYNEQFF
cdr3_nt: TGCGCCAGCAGCTACAAGTTGAGCTCCTACAATGAGCAGTTCTTC

d_call: -
clone_size: -
j_call: TRBJ1-2
v_call: TRBV15
cdr3_aa: CATSSGTSYGYTF
cdr3_nt: TGTGCCACCAGCAGTGGGACATCGTATGGCTACACCTTC

d_call: TRBD1
clone_size: -
j_call: TRBJ1-1
v_call: TRBV18
cdr3_aa: CASSPEDRVDTEAFF
cdr3_nt: TGTGCCAGCTCACCAGAGGACAGGGTTGACACTGAAGCTTTCTTT

d_call: -
clone_size: many
j_call: TRBJ1-4
v_call: TRBV6-5
cdr3_aa: CASSYSLGGEKLFF
cdr3_nt: TGTGCCAGCAGTTACTCCCTGGGCGGTGAAAAACTGTTTTTT

d_call: TRBD1
clone_size: -
j_call: TRBJ2-7
v_call: TRBV10-3
cdr3_aa: CAISPGQGPYEQYF
cdr3_nt: TGTGCCATCAGTCCGGGACAGGGGCCCTACGAGCAGTACTTC

d_call: TRBD1
clone_size: few
j_call: TRBJ1-2
v_call: TRBV28
cdr3_aa: CASSGAGQGASSYTF
cdr3_nt: TGTGCCAGCAGTGGCGCCGGACAGGGGGCGAGTAGCTACACCTTC